The source of this TCR beta chain is a study of blood T cell repertoires in COVID-19 (dated by TCRdb to 2018 to 2020). Background for the entire study: Samples from collaborators originated in the United States, Italy and Spain and spanned both the acute and convalescent phases of COVID-19. The material from the prospective study consisted of cDNA or gDNA derived from T cells, B-cell-depleted T cells, or PBMCs. Deeply sampled blood TCRbeta repertoires from subjects exposed to, actively infected with, or recovered from COVID-19 were included in the dataset. A freely available public database, intended as a resource for researchers studying the immune response to SARS-CoV-2, is where the repertoires were released. Samples were obtained from the ongoing ImmuneRACE study (first 160 participants) and from some 1,200 subjects provided by 6 global collaborators. Sample metadata almost always included a de-identified subject ID, COVID-19 status, age in years and sex. Where available, HLA class I and class II types were obtained from metadata supplied by the sample provider rather than from assay-based typing. What the study reported, not specific to this receptor: The quantity of clinical and demographic metadata differed by source and by participant and was supplied without curation.

Trimming takes 5 bases off V and 3 bases off J; junction bases not matched to a gene: 8. The germline V gene encodes CDR1 SGHTA and CDR2 FQGNSA. The CDR3 sequence holds 15 residues, the cysteine and phenylalanine included. CDR3 DNA only is kept here, 45 bases in frame from base 1. Samples from volunteer blood donors who had recovered from COVID-19 were contributed by a second Seattle source. The collaborating institutions used their own protocols to collect whole blood in K2EDTA tubes. For TCRbeta analysis, collaborators shipped samples as frozen whole blood, isolated PBMCs, or DNA extracted from either of those sample types. The table lists this clone with a count of one. Its antigen target is currently unknown. No much larger clone is present one base from it, and per-base qualities are unavailable. TCRbeta CDR3 regions were amplified from genomic DNA by means of the immunoSEQ Assay, a bias-controlled multiplex PCR. In the original analysis: The number of nucleated cells in each sample was estimated by amplification of reference gene primers within the assay. To quantify the absolute abundance of each unique TCRbeta CDR3 rearrangement, sequence reads were collapsed and filtered. For each sample, productive Simpson clonality was calculated as the square root of Simpson's diversity index over productive rearrangements. TCRdb carries this immuneACCESS record with in-frame sequences only. Its versions omit some clonotypes, under half of them owing to an unresolved V gene in the studies checked, with the rest unexplained. V, J and clone size derive from that table, while D and trimming were established from the DNA sequence. Here the sample has some 250,000 clones; approximately 90% occur a single time. The ten largest clones add up to 2% to 2.5% of the sample.

Sequencing input: peripheral blood. The receptor was isolated from a man aged 25 to 45 who had recovered from COVID-19. Recombination connected TRBV7-2 to TRBJ2-7, with 9 bases in between that match TRBD1. In nucleotide form, the sequence is TGTGCCAGCAGCCCAGGACAGGGGAGGCTCTACGAGCAGTACTTC. Its protein product is CASSPGQGRLYEQYF.